This T cell receptor beta chain is from a study of T cells expressing NK-cell markers (dated by TCRdb to the early 2020s). Study-level background: Fewer than ten donors provided sorted CD3+CD56+NKG2C+, CD3+CD56+NKG2C- and CD3+CD56-NKG2C+ T-cell subsets, whose TCR beta-chain repertoires were profiled. Seven of the eight sequenced donors were HCMV-seropositive and one was HCMV-seronegative. The study sequenced eight donors, all healthy volunteers chosen at random: three men and five women. The libraries were sequenced on Illumina HiSeq 2000/2500, MiSeq or NextSeq, producing 2 x 150 bp reads. Broader findings and caveats from the paper: Those dominant clonotypes were again the most abundant among CD3+CD56-NKG2C+ cells in a handful of donors, at about 25-60.1%. It remained unclear whether the expanded NKG2C-expressing T cell clones were specific for HCMV antigens. In 6 or 7 donors, the dominant CD3+CD56+NKG2C+ clonotypes ranked among the top 10 CD8+ clonotypes, making up 1.0-7.0% of CD8+ T cells.

In the case of this clonotype: The specificity of this receptor is unknown.

From the cysteine up to the phenylalanine, the CDR3 has a length of 15 residues. No DNA sequence is on record. Based on the germline V gene, the CDR1 and CDR2 sequences are KGHSH and LQKENI. Sequencing was performed on an Illumina HiSeq 2000. 5'RACE template switching, by which a universal primer site and unique molecular identifiers were added, was used to make TCR beta cDNA libraries. cDNA synthesis was primed from the TCR beta constant segment, followed by two successive PCR amplification steps. Per the original workflow: MIGEC handled demultiplexing of the reads and grouping by UMI, while MiTCR was used to assemble and quantify clonotypes. To exclude erroneous sequences, only TCR cDNA sequences supported by at least two reads were retained. The tcR package was used for downstream repertoire analysis, and clonotypes were matched across fractions by CDR3 nucleotide sequence plus V segment. VDJmatch was used to annotate antigen specificity against VDJdb, with one amino acid substitution in CDR3 allowed. Following reprocessing of the reads by TCRdb, the data hold one row per CDR3 protein sequence and no DNA is available. None of the V and J calls come from the authors' own analysis; TCRdb made them. The sample table gives hundreds of thousands of distinct CDR3 sequences. The top ten clones comprise under 4.5% of the sample.

A commercial ELISA kit detecting HCMV-specific IgG in serum was used to determine HCMV serostatus. Ficoll density gradient centrifugation was used to isolate peripheral blood mononuclear cells from blood. The receptor was derived from a man younger than 30 in good health. Donor details come from another sample of the same person, matched by shared clones. The sequenced sample was blood T cells: a sorted CD56 or NKG2C T cell subset, CD4+ or CD8+ T cells, or bulk PBMC T cells (not recorded which). The rearrangement combines TRBV18 with TRBJ1-1; TCRdb gives TRBD1 as the D gene, but with no DNA this cannot be confirmed. The CDR3 protein: CASSPSGGQNTEAFF.